This T cell receptor (beta chain) originates from a study of OX40 agonist ivuxolimab in advanced cancers. On the study more broadly: The study gave patients intravenous ivuxolimab at 0.01 to 10 mg/kg every 2 weeks. Prior anti-PD-1, anti-PD-L1 or anti-CTLA-4 therapy was allowed; about 39% had some.

Germline CDR1 SEHNR, CDR2 FQNEAQ (reference sequence). CDR3 length: 16 residues. The J segment lost 4 bases and the V segment lost 5 bases, leaving 13 bases of the junction unmatched. Points from the study as a whole: Expanded clones were, on average, more numerous in CD8+ T cells than in CD4+.

Profiling relied on immunoSEQ multiplex PCR, and the TCRdb table lists in-frame clones only, not all of them. The table shows under 40,000 clones, with 80% to 85% occurring only once. This clone was detected only a few times. The antigen is unknown. The chain carries TRBV7-9 and TRBJ1-1, with TRBD1 identical over 7 bases. The source material was CD4+ or CD8+ T cells sorted from blood, sampled in a trial of the OX40 agonist ivuxolimab. This receptor was obtained from an adult with an advanced solid tumor such as melanoma, head and neck, liver or kidney cancer. The CDR3 DNA reads as TGTGCCAGCAGCCGATGGACAGGTGCCTTTGGCACTGAAGCTTTCTTT. Its protein is CASSRWTGAFGTEAFF.